This T cell receptor (beta chain) was recovered during a study of long-term antiretroviral therapy in people with HIV. CDR1 MNHNS and CDR2 SASEGT come from the germline V gene. The CDR3 contains 16 residues. V dropped 1 base and J dropped 7 bases, with 17 bases sitting between them. Each HIV participant was treated in the United States. Regarding this clone: Its antigen is unknown.

Researchers ran immunoSEQ v3.0 at survey level. Profiling relied on immunoSEQ multiplex PCR, and the TCRdb table lists in-frame clones only, not all of them. The sample shows about 39,000 clones, approximately 89% of them seen only once. Study-wide points: Whereas controls had wider CDR3 length ranges, HIV repertoires had narrower ones.

The sample in question was unsorted PBMCs, obtained 3.1 years after starting antiretroviral therapy. This receptor was obtained from a woman aged 45-65 years with HIV. The chain has TRBV6-1 and TRBJ2-4, with D perhaps given as TRBD1 or TRBD2 (5 bases each). CDR3 loop: CASSEDGTALFNIQYF. The CDR3 bases are TGTGCCAGCAGTGAAGACGGGACGGCTCTCTTTAACATTCAGTACTTC.